The source of this T cell receptor beta chain is a study of regulatory T cells in long-lasting Graves disease. Study results and caveats: Favoring TRBV28, TRBJ1-2 and TRBJ2-5 was a feature seen in persistent disease.

Time point given: newly diagnosed GD, antithyroid drugs for less than 3 months. Construction of the TCR library relied on RNA isolated from PBMCs. This clonotype was counted at least ten times. The antigen remains unidentified. Libraries of TCR beta came from iRepertoire HTBI primers plus Arm-PCR of CDR3 regions. Each CDR3 protein gets one entry after TCRdb re-called the multiplex PCR reads with MiXCR. Of roughly 500,000 distinct CDR3 sequences listed, less than 15% were seen once; the top ten hold more than 8.5%. The V end was cut by 1 base, the J end by 3 bases, with 9 bases between. This CDR3 is 14 amino acids long. The germline V gene has CDR1 LGHDT and CDR2 YNNKEL (reference sequence). The same data also went into a second study, on T cells in Graves' hyperthyroidism and ophthalmopathy. That study adds: The study enrolled patients aged 18 to 65 with newly diagnosed hyperthyroidism of under 2 months' duration. Blood held most thyroid clonotypes expanded above 0.001 frequency.

V gene TRBV3-1 combines with J gene TRBJ1-1; no reliable D call. The sample consisted of peripheral blood mononuclear cells (PBMCs), taken at new diagnosis, from a patient treated with antithyroid drugs. This sequence was found in a man aged 30 to 39 with Graves disease. The CDR3, as DNA: TGTGCCAGCAGCCAAGCTCCAAGGGACACTGAAGCTTTCTTT. This gives the protein CASSQAPRDTEAFF.